The rows below give T cell receptor beta chains drawn from one sample of a study of blood T cell repertoires in COVID-19. Only in-frame clones appear in the TCRdb table, and some are missing; sequencing was by immunoSEQ multiplex PCR. The sample holds about 59,000 clones, 80% seen once. Sequencing used peripheral blood. The receptors here all came from a man in his 60s with acute or convalescent COVID-19. Each CDR3 is given with its conserved first and last residue. Fields, in order: J gene, clone size, D gene, CDR3 length, V gene, CDR3 protein, CDR3 DNA. D genes are given only for firm matches. Expanded clones are given a class, and other clones once, few, many or no size at all.

TRBJ1-1 NA NA 15 TRBV11-2 CASSLDPIMNTEAFF TGTGCCAGCAGCTTAGACCCTATTATGAACACTGAAGCTTTCTTT
TRBJ2-7 NA NA 12 TRBV12-3/TRBV12-4 CASSSDLGEQYF TGTGCCAGCAGTTCCGATCTCGGCGAGCAGTACTTC
TRBJ2-5 NA TRBD1 15 TRBV5-6 CASSWQGAPQETQYF TGTGCCAGCAGCTGGCAGGGGGCCCCCCAAGAGACCCAGTACTTC
TRBJ1-1 NA TRBD1 12 TRBV7-9 CASTPGGTEAFF TGTGCCAGCACCCCAGGGGGGACTGAAGCTTTCTTT
TRBJ2-1 NA NA 12 TRBV12-3/TRBV12-4 CASSRTSNEQFF TGTGCCAGCAGCCGAACTAGCAATGAGCAGTTCTTC
TRBJ2-1 NA NA 15 TRBV6-6 CASSYVQGNNNEQFF TGTGCCAGCAGTTACGTCCAGGGGAACAACAATGAGCAGTTCTTC
TRBJ1-5 NA TRBD1 18 TRBV11-3 CASSLDRDREYSNQPQHF TGTGCCAGCAGCTTAGATCGGGACAGGGAGTATAGCAATCAGCCCCAGCATTTT
TRBJ1-5 NA TRBD1 15 TRBV28 CASSKQGARNQPQHF TGTGCCAGCAGCAAACAGGGGGCGCGAAATCAGCCCCAGCATTTT
TRBJ2-3 NA TRBD2 14 TRBV7-9 CASWEAGGTDTQYF TGTGCCAGCTGGGAGGCGGGGGGCACAGATACGCAGTATTTT
TRBJ2-1 once TRBD2 15 TRBV2 CASTRTSGGAGEQFF TGTGCCAGCACCCGGACTAGCGGGGGGGCGGGTGAGCAGTTCTTC
TRBJ2-5 few NA 14 TRBV2 CASSRTLPQETQYF TGTGCCAGCAGTCGGACTCTCCCCCAAGAGACCCAGTACTTC
TRBJ1-4 NA NA 13 TRBV6-6 CASSYSNSEKLFF TGTGCCAGCAGTTACTCGAACTCCGAAAAACTGTTTTTT
TRBJ1-2 NA NA 14 TRBV18 CASSPPSANYGYTF TGTGCCAGCTCACCACCGTCAGCTAACTATGGCTACACCTTC
TRBJ1-4 NA NA 13 TRBV29-1 CSARIPTNEKLFF TGCAGCGCCAGGATACCAACTAATGAAAAACTGTTTTTT
TRBJ2-3 few TRBD2 13 TRBV10-1 CASSESSAGVEYF TGCGCCAGCAGTGAGTCATCAGCGGGGGTCGAGTATTTT
TRBJ2-7 NA TRBD1 12 TRBV2 CASREQGSEQYF TGTGCCAGCAGAGAACAGGGGTCCGAGCAGTACTTC